The 7 T cell receptor beta chains reported below all come from one sample, sequenced in a study of blood T cell repertoires in COVID-19. Generated by immunoSEQ multiplex PCR, the TCRdb table keeps only in-frame clones and is missing some. The sample lists about 67,000 clones, 75% to 90% seen once, with around 7.9% in the top ten. Sequencing was carried out using peripheral blood. The receptors shown here come from a man aged 45 to 65 with active COVID-19.

This clone was observed a few times. CDR3 protein: CASSLVGQGINQPQHF. CDR3 nucleotides: TGTGCCAGCAGCTTGGTCGGACAGGGGATCAATCAGCCCCAGCATTTT. This chain uses TRBV5-5 with TRBJ1-5, with 9 bases fitting TRBD1. CDR3 size: 16 residues. After removal of 0 bases from V and 3 bases from J, the junction contained 4 bases not matched to a gene. Germline-derived CDR1 and CDR2 are SGHKS and YYEKEE (reference sequence).

The chain joins TRBV27 to TRBJ1-1; D is perhaps TRBD1 (5 bases). The V gene lost 4 bases and the J gene lost 3 bases, with 12 bases spanning the gap. Looked up from germline, CDR1 is MNHEY and CDR2 is SMNVEV (reference sequence). The CDR3 length is 14 residues. The CDR3 loop is CASSSRQGYTEAFF. The DNA of the CDR3 is TGTGCCAGCAGTTCGAGGCAGGGATACACTGAAGCTTTCTTT.

The CDR3 region is CASSQEIQGTRGDEKLFF. CDR3 nucleotides: TGTGCCAGCAGCCAAGAGATCCAAGGGACCCGGGGGGATGAAAAACTGTTTTTT. The rearrangement links TRBV4-2 to TRBJ1-4; D perhaps matches TRBD1 (5 bases). The ends were cut back, 0 bases at V and 6 bases at J, with 20 bases in the middle. The CDR3 covers 18 residues. Germline-derived CDR1 and CDR2 are LGHNA and YNFKEQ.

CDR3 sequence reads: CASSLGSGGTNTEAFF. The CDR3 coding sequence is TGCGCCAGCAGCTTGGGGTCAGGGGGCACGAACACTGAAGCTTTCTTT. The chain employs TRBV5-1 and TRBJ1-1; 8 nucleotides align to TRBD1. This CDR3 spans 16 amino acids. Germline V CDR1 and CDR2: SGHRS, YFSETQ. Germline trimming cut 0 bases from V and 1 base from J; bases unmatched to any gene: 5.

The V call is TRBV10-3, the J call TRBJ1-1; tentative D call: TRBD1 (6 bases). The CDR3 totals 14 residues. Trimming pared 2 bases from V and 1 base from J, leaving 8 bases between. The V gene's germline CDR1 is ENHRY and CDR2 SYGVKD. The CDR3 DNA reads as TGTGCCATCAGTGAGCAACAGGGGAACACTGAAGCTTTCTTT. It is translated as CAISEQQGNTEAFF.

This chain connects TRBV2 to TRBJ1-4; 8 nucleotides line up with TRBD1. The germline V gene has CDR1 SNHLY and CDR2 FYNNEI. With 7 bases clipped from V and 7 bases from J, the junction kept 11 bases outside the gene matches. The CDR3 length is 15 residues. CDR3 nucleotides: TGTGCCAGCAATTCAGGGACAGGTGGAGTTGAAAAACTGTTTTTT. Protein product: CASNSGTGGVEKLFF.

The J gene is TRBJ2-2, the V gene TRBV5-1; 7 bases align to TRBD2. Germline-derived CDR1 and CDR2 are SGHRS and YFSETQ. This CDR3 has 16 amino acids. Trimming removed 4 bases from V and 1 base from J; junction bases left unmatched: 7. In DNA, the CDR3 is TGCGCCAGCAGCCCTCTAGCGGCAATGAACACCGGGGAGCTGTTTTTT. Protein sequence: CASSPLAAMNTGELFF.